The 14 T cell receptor beta chains below come from one sample, sequenced in a study of T cell changes during pregnancy in multiple sclerosis. Only in-frame clones appear in the TCRdb table, and some are missing; sequencing was by immunoSEQ multiplex PCR. In the table there are some 100,000 clones, almost 95% of which are singletons. The starting material was peripheral blood, obtained before pregnancy. Source of these receptors: a female donor with multiple sclerosis, enrolled in a pregnancy study.

The genes are TRBV6-1 and TRBJ1-5; D unclear. Trimming took off 4 bases at V and 1 base at J, with 14 bases between the two ends. Germline V gene sequence: CDR1 MNHNS, CDR2 SASEGT. The CDR3 is 16 residues long. CDR3 in amino acids: CASSVLIRVSNQPQHF. CDR3 nucleotides: TGTGCCAGCAGTGTTTTAATCCGTGTAAGCAATCAGCCCCAGCATTTT.

The V gene is TRBV6-6, the J gene TRBJ2-3; TRBD2 matches 14 bases. CDR3 length: 16 amino acids. In germline, CDR1 is MNHNY, CDR2 SVGAGI (reference sequence). V dropped 4 bases and J dropped 3; count of bases not matched to a gene: 3. CDR3 in amino acids: CASSSGLAGETDTQYF. CDR3 DNA: TGTGCCAGCAGTTCGGGACTAGCGGGAGAAACAGATACGCAGTATTTT.

The chain has TRBV25-1 and TRBJ2-5; 7 bases fit TRBD1. CDR3 size: 14 residues. Per germline, CDR1 MGHDK and CDR2 SYGVNS. V was pared by 4 bases and J by 1 base, with 3 bases of the junction left unmatched. This CDR3 is CASSVTGFQETQYF. The CDR3 DNA reads TGTGCCAGCAGTGTGACAGGGTTCCAAGAGACCCAGTACTTC.

The rearrangement joins TRBV28 to TRBJ2-7, with D unclear. Germline values: CDR1 MDHEN, CDR2 SYDVKM. The CDR3 covers 14 residues. Between the trimmed V and J ends, which lost 4 bases and 0 bases, there was a span of 10 bases. In DNA form, the CDR3 reads TGTGCCAGCAGTTCTACAGAATACTCCTACGAGCAGTACTTC. Translating gives CASSSTEYSYEQYF.

This clone appeared once. This chain uses TRBV13 with TRBJ2-7; 7 nucleotides match TRBD2. The J segment lost 2 bases and the V segment lost 2 bases, leaving 6 bases of the junction unmatched. The CDR3 is 15 amino acids. CDR1 and CDR2 (germline): PRHDT, FYEKMQ (reference sequence). The DNA for the CDR3 is TGTGCCAGCAGCTTAAGTGGAGGGAGGGCCTACGAGCAGTACTTC. This translates into CASSLSGGRAYEQYF.

The gene calls are TRBV5-1 and TRBJ2-7; 11 bases align to TRBD2. Germline V gives CDR1 SGHRS, CDR2 YFSETQ. Trimming cost V 4 bases and J 2 bases; bases outside gene matches: 5. The CDR3 has 15 amino acids. The CDR3 loop reads CASSQGTSGTYEQYF. CDR3 nucleotides: TGCGCCAGCAGCCAGGGGACTAGCGGCACCTACGAGCAGTACTTC.

The J gene is TRBJ2-7, the V gene TRBV5-4; 12 bases match TRBD2. The V and J ends lost 3 bases and 1 base, in that order; junction bases with no gene match: 2. Germline-derived CDR1 and CDR2 are SGHNT and YYREEE (reference sequence). CDR3 length: 15 amino acids. As DNA, the CDR3 is TGTGCCAGCAGCTCTAGCGGGAGGGGTTCCTACGAGCAGTACTTC. Translation gives CASSSSGRGSYEQYF.

This sequence joins TRBV5-4 and TRBJ2-2, with D possibly matching TRBD1 (6 bases). Germline CDR1 SGHNT, CDR2 YYREEE (reference sequence). This CDR3 spans 16 amino acids. The germline V and J ends were trimmed by 0 bases and 6 bases, with 15 bases remaining between them. The CDR3 here is CASSLDRALVAGELFF. CDR3 bases: TGTGCCAGCAGCTTGGACAGGGCCCTGGTGGCCGGGGAGCTGTTTTTT.

J is TRBJ1-3 and V is TRBV2, with unresolved D. This CDR3 is built from 14 residues. Germline V gives CDR1 SNHLY, CDR2 FYNNEI. Trimming left V 2 bases short and J 2 bases short, with 7 bases between. The CDR3: CASSEMQTGNTIYF. For the CDR3, the DNA is TGTGCCAGCAGTGAAATGCAGACTGGAAACACCATATATTTT. Supplemented by reference TRBV2 and TRBJ1-3, the full variable domain reads EPEVTQTPSHQVTQMGQEVILRCVPISNHLYFYWYRQILGQKVEFLVSFYNNEISEKSEIFDDQFSVERPDGSNFTLKIRSTKLEDSAMYFCASSEMQTGNTIYFGEGSWLTVV.

This chain uses TRBV18 with TRBJ2-5; 10 nucleotides align to TRBD2. Germline assignment: CDR1 KGHSH and CDR2 LQKENI. V lost 1 base to trimming and J lost 2 bases; unmatched junction nucleotides: 4. The CDR3 covers 16 residues. CDR3 coding DNA: TGTGCCAGCTCACCACTCGGGACTAGCGTACAAGAGACCCAGTACTTC. This sequence encodes CASSPLGTSVQETQYF.

The chain is built from TRBV7-6 and TRBJ2-7; TRBD2 matches at 8 bases. This CDR3 has 17 amino acids. Germline assignment: CDR1 SGHVS and CDR2 FNYEAQ. The V gene end was trimmed by 0 bases and the J gene end by 3 bases; junction bases not matched to a gene: 10. In DNA, the CDR3 is TGTGCCAGCAGCTTAGCCAGCGGGAGTGGTCAAATCTACGAGCAGTACTTC. Translating gives CASSLASGSGQIYEQYF.

The chain links TRBV19 to TRBJ1-5; 7 bases fit TRBD1. The CDR3 spans 17 residues. Germline V gives CDR1 LNHDA, CDR2 SQIVND (reference sequence). The J segment lost 0 bases and the V segment lost 0 bases, leaving 5 bases of the junction unmatched. The CDR3 DNA follows: TGTGCCAGTAGTATAGATGAGGGGGCATATAGCAATCAGCCCCAGCATTTT. Its translation: CASSIDEGAYSNQPQHF.

The chain couples TRBV7-2 to TRBJ2-3; 9 nucleotides match TRBD2. Germline trimming cut 3 bases from V and 2 bases from J; bases unmatched to any gene: 9. Germline loops: CDR1 SGHTA, CDR2 FQGNSA. The CDR3 consists of 17 residues. The CDR3 loop is CASSFWGASGVTDTQYF. CDR3 nucleotide sequence: TGTGCCAGCAGCTTTTGGGGGGCTAGCGGGGTCACAGATACGCAGTATTTT.

This CDR3 is CASSFLDGGVNYGYTF. The CDR3 DNA reads as TGTGCCAGCAGTTTTCTCGACGGGGGAGTCAACTATGGCTACACCTTC. This chain links TRBV27 with TRBJ1-2; maybe TRBD1 (5 bases). The ends were cut back, 3 bases at V and 2 bases at J, with 16 bases in the middle. This CDR3 has 16 residues. Germline-derived CDR1 and CDR2 are MNHEY and SMNVEV (reference sequence).